The 14 T cell receptor beta chains below were found in one sample sequenced in a study of cytomegalovirus exposure and HLA in healthy donors. The study ran its PCR with 60 Vbeta and 13 Jbeta primers. Generated by immunoSEQ multiplex PCR, the TCRdb table keeps only in-frame clones and is missing some. The table lists around 120,000 clones, approximately 80% of them singletons. Specimen: PBMCs. These receptors came from a woman aged 40 to 50 in good health and CMV-seropositive.

The J gene is TRBJ2-3, the V gene TRBV5-6, with 7 nucleotides matching TRBD2. Trimming took 3 bases from V and 0 from J; bases not matched to a gene: 7. Germline V gene lookup returns CDR1 SGHDT and CDR2 YYEEEE. This CDR3 has 16 amino acids. Here the CDR3 reads CASSSSTSRSTDTQYF. Written as DNA, the CDR3 is TGTGCCAGCAGCTCCTCGACTAGCAGAAGCACAGATACGCAGTATTTT.

This rearrangement joins TRBV9 to TRBJ2-7; the match to TRBD2 covers 7 bases. CDR1 SGDLS and CDR2 YYNGEE come from the germline V gene. The CDR3 spans 15 residues. The V and J ends lost 2 bases and 2 bases, in that order; junction bases with no gene match: 7. The CDR3 loop is CASSVASGATYEQYF. DNA of the CDR3: TGTGCCAGCAGCGTGGCGAGCGGGGCTACCTACGAGCAGTACTTC.

The rearrangement links TRBV4-3 to TRBJ2-7; the match to TRBD1 covers 7 bases. Germline CDR1 LGHNA, CDR2 YSLEER. CDR3 length equals 16 residues. V shed 3 bases and J 3 bases; nucleotides not matched to a gene: 11. The CDR3 is CASSHTTGPPYYEQYF. CDR3 coding DNA: TGCGCCAGCAGCCACACGACAGGGCCCCCCTACTACGAGCAGTACTTC.

The chain combines TRBV9 with TRBJ1-6, with a tentative D call TRBD1 (6 bases). This CDR3 spans 15 amino acids. The ends were cut back, 3 bases at V and 7 bases at J, with 14 bases in the middle. Germline V gene sequence: CDR1 SGDLS, CDR2 YYNGEE. The CDR3 sequence: CASSDQQGGNSPLHF. The CDR3 DNA sequence: TGTGCCAGCAGCGACCAACAGGGAGGGAATTCACCCCTCCACTTT.

This chain uses TRBV5-5 with TRBJ1-2; D is perhaps TRBD1 (6 bases). Trimming stripped 2 bases from V and 4 bases from J, with 12 bases between. The CDR3 is made up of 14 amino acids. CDR1 SGHKS and CDR2 YYEKEE come from the germline V gene (reference sequence). As DNA, the CDR3 is TGTGCCAGCAGCTTACCAGGACAGCTCTATGGCTACACCTTC. Translating gives CASSLPGQLYGYTF.

This clone was seen a handful of times. The chain combines TRBV23-1 with TRBJ1-2; 8 positions match TRBD1. TRBV23-1 is placed among ORFs of uncertain function. With V trimmed by 7 bases and J by 4 bases, 14 bases remained unmatched. The CDR3 consists of 16 residues. CDR3 DNA sequence: TGCGCCAGCACCCAGAGGACAGGGCGGGGTGGCTATGGCTACACCTTC. It codes for CASTQRTGRGGYGYTF.

V usage is TRBV6-5 and J usage is TRBJ2-5; 7 bases line up with TRBD1. The DNA end is a closer match to TRBJ2-7, so the J assignment may be wrong. This CDR3 spans 15 amino acids. The germline gives CDR1 MNHEY, CDR2 SVGAGI. The CDR3 nucleotides read TGTGCCAGCAGTTACAGGGGGCCAATCCCCTACGAGCAGTACTTC. Protein product: CASSYRGPIPYEQYF.

This clone turned up a few times. The chain is built from TRBV6-4 and TRBJ1-2, with 7 bases identical to TRBD1. Germline-derived CDR1 and CDR2 are MRHNA and SNTAGT. The CDR3 is made up of 14 amino acids. V shed 6 bases, J shed 2 bases, and the junction held 6 bases outside the gene matches. CDR3 nucleotides: TGTGCCAGCAGCCGGACAGGTCTCAACTATGGCTACACCTTC. This encodes CASSRTGLNYGYTF.

The CDR3 DNA reads as TGCGCCAGCAGCTTGGGCCCGGGACAGACATACGAGCAGTACTTC. Translation gives CASSLGPGQTYEQYF. The rearrangement uses TRBV5-1 and TRBJ2-7; 7 positions match TRBD1. The germline CDR1 and CDR2 sequences are SGHRS and YFSETQ. The CDR3 is made up of 15 amino acids. V shed 0 bases, J shed 4 bases, and the junction held 7 bases outside the gene matches.

The chain carries TRBV5-1 and TRBJ2-3; 15 nucleotides align to TRBD2. This CDR3 has 17 amino acids. With 0 bases clipped from V and 5 bases from J, the junction kept 4 bases outside the gene matches. The V gene's germline CDR1 is SGHRS and CDR2 YFSETQ. CDR3 protein: CASSLDRGLAGGDTQYF. As DNA, the CDR3 is TGCGCCAGCAGCTTGGACAGGGGACTAGCGGGAGGAGATACGCAGTATTTT.

The chain recombines TRBV15 with TRBJ2-1; 11 positions match TRBD2. Germline V gene lookup returns CDR1 LNHNV and CDR2 YYDKDF (reference sequence). This CDR3 region has 20 residues. The J segment lost 7 bases and the V segment lost 0 bases, leaving 17 bases of the junction unmatched. This chain's CDR3 is CATSRDPIRQLAGEGNEQFF. In DNA form, the CDR3 reads TGTGCCACCAGCAGAGATCCTATTCGACAACTAGCGGGAGAGGGGAATGAGCAGTTCTTC.

The chain links TRBV27 to TRBJ2-4, with 10 nucleotides matching TRBD1. The CDR3 sequence is 15 residues long. Germline CDR1 MNHEY, CDR2 SMNVEV (reference sequence). V lost 5 bases to trimming and J lost 5 bases; unmatched junction nucleotides: 6. The CDR3 DNA reads TGTGCCAGCAGTAAGGACAGGGGGACGGAAAACATTCAGTACTTC. Its protein product is CASSKDRGTENIQYF.

The chain carries TRBV5-1 and TRBJ1-6; 7 bases are a match to TRBD1. Losses at the gene ends were 0 bases for V and 10 bases for J; bases not matched to a gene: 7. Germline V gene lookup returns CDR1 SGHRS and CDR2 YFSETQ. This CDR3 comprises 15 residues. The CDR3, as DNA: TGCGCCAGCAGCTTGGAGGCACAGGGGAAGTCACCCCTCCACTTT. It is translated as CASSLEAQGKSPLHF.

This clone was seen a single time. The V call is TRBV5-4, the J call TRBJ2-5; a weak D match, TRBD1 (5 bases). The CDR3 loop spans 14 amino acids. The germline gives CDR1 SGHNT, CDR2 YYREEE (reference sequence). The germline V and J ends were trimmed by 4 bases and 5 bases, with 15 bases remaining between them. This CDR3 is CASSPSGRGETQYF. CDR3 nucleotide sequence: TGTGCCAGCAGCCCGTCGGGTAGGGGTGAGACCCAGTACTTC.